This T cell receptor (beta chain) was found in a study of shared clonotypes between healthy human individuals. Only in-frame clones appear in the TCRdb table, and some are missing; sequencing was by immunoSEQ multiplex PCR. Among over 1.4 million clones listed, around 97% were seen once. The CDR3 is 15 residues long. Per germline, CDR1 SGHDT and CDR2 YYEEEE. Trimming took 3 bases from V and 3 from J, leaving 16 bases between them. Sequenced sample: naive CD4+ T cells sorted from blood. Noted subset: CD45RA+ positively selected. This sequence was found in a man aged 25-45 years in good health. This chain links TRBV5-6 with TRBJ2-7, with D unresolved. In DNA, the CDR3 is TGTGCCAGCAGCTCCCCCCGGCAGCCGAACTACGAGCAGTACTTC. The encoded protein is CASSSPRQPNYEQYF. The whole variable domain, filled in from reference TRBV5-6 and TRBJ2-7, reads DAGVTQSPTHLIKTRGQQVTLRCSPKSGHDTVSWYQQALGQGPQFIFQYYEEEERQRGNFPDRFSGHQFPNYSSELNVNALLLGDSALYLCASSSPRQPNYEQYFGPGTRLTVT.